This entry concerns a single TCR beta chain. The sample comes from a study of cytomegalovirus exposure and HLA in healthy donors. Trimming removed 4 bases from V and 4 bases from J; junction bases left unmatched: 5. The germline CDR1 and CDR2 sequences are SGDLS and YYNGEE. The CDR3 has 15 amino acids. The method was immunoSEQ multiplex PCR; TCRdb's version includes in-frame clones alone and lacks a portion of them. The data hold 200,000 to 250,000 clones, with approximately 88% observed a single time. This sequence originates from a woman aged 30 to 39 in good health and CMV-seropositive. The gene calls are TRBV9 and TRBJ2-6; TRBD1 aligns across 7 bases. Sample: PBMCs. As DNA, the CDR3 is TGTGCCAGCAGCCCACAGGGGTCAGGGGCCAACGTCCTGACTTTC. Translation: CASSPQGSGANVLTF.